The TCR beta chain described here comes from a study of cytomegalovirus exposure and HLA in healthy donors (dated by TCRdb to 2015 to 2018). Describing the broader study: An earlier analysis of several hundred of the donors reported 276 Gb of sequence data and 100 million to 140 million unique TCR beta sequences from 150 million to 200 million T cells. Because of strong linkage in the cohort, four to six DR-DQ haplotypes were treated as single units for association and clustering. The study was designed to test whether signatures of past pathogen exposure could be identified by cataloging public T cell receptors. On average, roughly 250,000 unique TCR beta nucleotide sequences were sequenced per donor among 398 genotyped donors of the cohort, with about 19% of those sequences being non-productive. To decide whether each TCR beta V gene segment behaved as functional or pseudogenic, an earlier analysis of fewer than 750 of the donors relied on high-throughput TCR beta sequencing. To study patterns of TCR occurrence, a later analysis re-analyzed previously published TCR beta repertoires from around 700 donors and added high-resolution HLA genotyping. Donor age, sex, ethnicity and CMV serostatus were compiled together with the repertoire data. An early release covering some 640 HLA-typed donors comprised around 300 gigabases of sequencing data and 85 million or so unique TCR sequences. A later genetic analysis used genome-wide SNP genotypes for about 60% of the roughly 700 donors, treating that subset as a discovery cohort. Rather than using new phenotypic data, the later analysis identified candidate immune exposures from TCR beta sequences and from how often those sequences occurred across donors. HLA typing covered class I and class II loci at four-digit resolution. Every repertoire in the discovery cohort had been generated on one and the same sequencing platform. The study used immunosequencing to profile the T cell repertoires of hundreds of subjects and linked those repertoires to cytomegalovirus serostatus. The study combined high-throughput TCR immunosequencing, statistical association of individual TCRs with disease status, and machine learning to predict cytomegalovirus infection status. Among the approximately 400 genotyped donors, more than 70% belonged to the genetic ancestry cluster associated with self-reported Caucasian donors. A separate validation cohort of roughly 130 different subjects was used in addition to the 666-subject first cohort. Typing coverage varied by locus: roughly 620-640 donors for A, B, C, DRB1 and DQB1; roughly 520 for DQA1; approximately 610 for DPA1; around 490 for DPB1. Study-wide conclusions, independent of this receptor: Presence/absence analyses assumed roughly uniform sequencing depth across donors, an assumption that may not hold. Correlated functional status among segregating V segments might be attributable to linkage disequilibrium, but an unknown experimental factor could not be ruled out. In an earlier analysis of some 640 of the donors, most TCR beta V segments were observed in productive rearrangements about 87% or about 30% of the time, broadly matching IMGT annotations. In vitro tests confirmed that a few of the cytomegalovirus-associated TCR beta chains recognize cytomegalovirus antigens. A later analysis associated about 18,000 TCR beta sequences with specific HLA alleles at a false discovery rate of 0.05. The study gave a list of some 150 TCR beta chains associated with cytomegalovirus. While some public TCRs were present in many individuals, most TCR sequences turned up only very rarely across donors. In a later genetic analysis, fewer N-insertions in productive TCRs were reported among donors in an Asian-associated ancestry cluster than the approximately 670-donor mean. For the cohort, immune exposure information was limited to CMV serostatus. The cohort was sequenced for TCR beta chains only, and without alpha or paired-chain data the features that could be detected were limited. Because some donors lacked HLA typing at each locus, the association tests relied only on the typed subset. A further reported finding was that TCR beta sequences accurately predicted the HLA-A and HLA-B alleles for most subjects in the first cohort. In both the original and validation cohorts, the classifier was reported to diagnose cytomegalovirus status with high specificity and sensitivity. The authors suggested that the approach could potentially be generalized to other disease states and immunological phenotypes. Compared with equally common non-associated chains, HLA-associated TCR beta chains in a later analysis were more clonally expanded and had lower generation probabilities. Seventeen rarely observed V segments, including chromosome 9 orphons, were excluded from the earlier analysis of some 590 of the donors because counts were too low. When HLA alleles, especially DR and DQ, strongly co-occurred, TCR associations were difficult to assign to individual alleles. In a later analysis, most CMV-associated TCR beta chains were found to appear HLA-restricted, with HLA associations seemingly driven largely by CMV exposure. V-gene and J-gene trimming of TCR beta chains was associated with a missense DCLRE1C variant in a later genetic analysis, and the association was replicated in an independent cohort. According to a later analysis, parvovirus B19, influenza, CMV and Epstein-Barr virus appeared linked to several top co-occurrence clusters. In a later analysis, TCR association rates were found to vary across HLA loci, with the most associated TCRs seen for DRB1 alleles and the fewest for HLA-C alleles. The sequencing pipeline was judged likely to have produced a cluster of highly shared sequence variants as a technical artifact.

The cohort consisted of 666 healthy bone marrow donors. Cohort members were all nominally healthy when sampled, although unrecorded immune exposures were likely present. The donor tested CMV seronegative, placing the donor among the 300 to 400 seronegative members of the cohort. Each donor provided a peripheral blood sample, and peripheral blood mononuclear cells were used for TCR beta sequencing. Genomic DNA was extracted from the blood cell samples with the Qiagen DNeasy Blood Extraction Kit. Notes on this clone: It has no known antigen specificity. Per-base qualities were not stored, and no clone one base away is much larger.

The library was made by the immunoSEQ multiplex PCR assay. For the multiplex PCR, a mixture combining 60 forward primers for TCR Vbeta segments and 13 reverse primers for TCR Jbeta segments was used. The CDR3 region of rearranged TCR beta genes was amplified from genomic DNA by a multiplex PCR assay. On the Illumina HiSeq System, the amplified TCR beta libraries were sequenced as 87-base-pair reads. As for how the authors treated the data: A later analysis counted around 72 million unique TCR beta chains across the 640 or so repertoires, and some 12 million of these chains were shared by at least two donors. A nearest-neighbor algorithm error-corrected the raw reads and collapsed the reads into unique sequences, merging closely related sequences to remove PCR and sequencing errors. Alignment of CDR3 sequences to IMGT reference sequences was used to assign V, D and J gene segments. Each retained sequence needed at least a six-nucleotide match to both a V gene segment and a J gene segment. A rearrangement counted as productive if the CDR3 had no stop codons and remained in frame with V and J, and every other rearrangement counted as non-productive. Following IMGT convention, CDR3 was defined as the stretch from the second conserved V-encoded cysteine up to the conserved J-encoded phenylalanine. The earlier analysis of about 590 of the donors excluded sequences that lacked an unambiguous match to a single V gene segment. An earlier analysis of under 750 of the donors called V segments functional above 56.7% productive rearrangements and segregating when the between-donor standard deviation exceeded 5%. A statistical classification framework was built for diagnosing cytomegalovirus status from the catalog of TCR beta chain sequences. In a later analysis, TCR nucleotide sequences were compared against IMGT/GENE-DB human TR gene sequences so that V and J genes could be assigned. The TCRdist pipeline was used in a later analysis to assign CDR3 sequences and most-parsimonious VDJ recombination scenarios. In a later analysis, each TCR beta chain was defined by its CDR3 amino acid sequence together with its V-gene family, and reads lacking a unique V-gene family were excluded. To address suspected cross-contamination and a sequencing artifact, a later analysis removed a few hundred highly shared, low-generation-probability nucleotide sequences. In a later analysis, a clonal expansion index was calculated for each public chain from normalized within-repertoire ranks of inferred template counts. Generation probabilities in a later analysis came from a VDJ recombination model fitted to out-of-frame rearrangements, and those results were checked against IGoR. Hypergeometric tests were used in a later analysis to score TCR-TCR, TCR-HLA and TCR-CMV co-occurrence, with a repertoire-size bias correction applied to the TCR pairs. False discovery rates were estimated in a later analysis by permuting HLA or CMV assignments 20 times. A later analysis grouped co-occurring TCRs with DBSCAN, adding TCRdist sequence similarity when clustering within HLA-allele-positive subsets. Co-occurrence clustering excluded repertoires with fewer than 30,000 or more than 120,000 public chains, plus five with anomalous nucleotide sharing. TCRdb limited this immuneACCESS table to in-frame rearrangements with V and J called. A share of clones is missing; checked studies link under half to unresolved V genes, and the rest is unexplained. V and J calls and clone size are those listed in that table; D and trimming were worked out from the DNA. Across this sample there are some 190,000 clones, with over 75% seen only once. Of the sample, less than 2% is held by the ten largest clones.

This clonotype was sampled from a man between 18 and 35 years old in good health and CMV-seronegative. The specimen sequenced was PBMCs.

CDR3 region: CASSLSGGRDEQYF. The nucleotides are TGTGCCAGCAGTTTATCGGGGGGCCGCGACGAGCAGTACTTC. The V gene is TRBV28 and the J gene is TRBJ2-7; TRBD2 might be the D gene, on 7 matching bases. Inclusive of the bounding cysteine and phenylalanine, the CDR3 is 14 residues long. Here the CDR3 DNA is all that survives: 42 bases in frame from base 1. V gives up 1 base and J gives up 5 bases, and the segment between their germline ends measures 12 bases. CDR1 is given as MDHEN and CDR2 as SYDVKM, both from the germline V gene.